Below are 11 T cell receptor beta chains sequenced from a single sample in a study of blood T cells in healthy people across ages. Primed by a sample-barcoded 5' primer and a J-beta primer mix, a second PCR proceeded for about 6 to 11 cycles. TCRdb re-derived calls from the 5' RACE reads in MiXCR, one entry per CDR3 protein. The table records roughly 560,000 distinct CDR3 sequences, less than 25% of them present only once. These data also featured in a second study, about T cells of mothers and their children.

The sequenced sample consisted of blood. The receptors were gathered from a boy aged 5-17 years in good health.

This rearrangement joins TRBV5-5 to TRBJ2-7; unclear D gene. V shed 0 bases and J shed 0 bases, with 10 bases lying between them. This CDR3 has 15 residues. From germline, CDR1 is SGHKS and CDR2 YYEKEE (reference sequence). The CDR3 reads CASSLGSTNSYEQYF. In nucleotides, the CDR3 is TGTGCCAGCAGCTTGGGCTCCACTAACTCCTACGAGCAGTACTTC.

A few counts support this clonotype. This sequence joins TRBV12-3 or TRBV12-4 and TRBJ1-1; D unresolved. CDR3 length: 15 amino acids. V gave up 2 bases and J gave up 0 bases, with 10 bases separating them. The CDR3 is CASSLFRVLNTEAFF. The CDR3 DNA follows: TGTGCCAGCAGTTTATTCCGGGTCTTGAACACTGAAGCTTTCTTT.

A note on this clonotype: This may stem from a read error, because a much larger clone lies one nucleotide away. The chain carries TRBV7-2 and TRBJ2-3; D call uncertain. In germline, CDR1 is SGHTA, CDR2 FQGNSA. The CDR3 totals 13 residues. The CDR3 region has the DNA TGTGCCGGCAGCTTAGAGGGCACAGATACGCAGTATTTT. It is translated as CAGSLEGTDTQYF.

J is TRBJ2-3 and V is TRBV7-2; D uncertain. Germline CDR1 is SGHTA and CDR2 is FQGNSA. V lost 3 bases and J 1 base, leaving 14 bases between the germline ends. The CDR3 covers 16 residues. CDR3: CASSFALVPRTDTQYF. The CDR3 DNA follows: TGTGCCAGCAGCTTCGCCCTAGTACCTCGCACAGATACGCAGTATTTT.

This chain uses TRBV20-1 with TRBJ2-1, with 8 bases aligning to TRBD1. The CDR3 is 14 amino acids. Germline loops: CDR1 DFQATT, CDR2 SNEGSKA (reference sequence). V lost 3 bases and J lost 5; bases outside the gene matches: 6. Written as DNA, the CDR3 is TGCAGTGCTAGGACCGGGACAGGTAACAATGAGCAGTTCTTC. Translation gives CSARTGTGNNEQFF.

This chain connects TRBV20-1 to TRBJ2-3, with D maybe TRBD2 (7 bases). The V end was cut by 1 base, the J end by 6 bases, with 14 bases between. Per the germline V gene, CDR1 is DFQATT and CDR2 is SNEGSKA (reference sequence). The CDR3 loop spans 14 amino acids. The CDR3 sequence: CSARGGGGWDTQYF. In nucleotides, the CDR3 is TGCAGTGCTAGAGGTGGGGGGGGCTGGGATACGCAGTATTTT.

The chain combines TRBV3-1 with TRBJ2-5; 9 nucleotides match TRBD1. V dropped 3 bases and J dropped 5; count of bases not matched to a gene: 10. Germline V gene lookup returns CDR1 LGHDT and CDR2 YNNKEL (reference sequence). The CDR3 extends over 16 amino acids. The CDR3 DNA reads as TGTGCCAGCAGCCAGAGGGGACAGGGAGCGTTGGAGACCCAGTACTTC. Protein sequence: CASSQRGQGALETQYF.

This clonotype appeared a few times. Since no conserved phenylalanine or tryptophan closes the CDR3, a read error is the likely cause. For the CDR3, the DNA is TGTGCCAGCAGTAAAGGGAGCGTCAATGAAAAACTGTTTATT. This gives the protein CASSKGSVNEKLFI. This chain links TRBV9 with TRBJ1-4; no definite D call. V was pared by 5 bases and J by 5 bases, with 13 bases between. There are 14 residues in the CDR3. CDR1 and CDR2 (germline): SGDLS, YYNGEE.

The chain combines TRBV20-1 with TRBJ2-5, with D tentatively TRBD1 or TRBD2 (5 bases each). The better agreement between TRBJ2-1 and the DNA end casts doubt on the J call. CDR3 length: 14 residues. Germline V gene data show CDR1 as DFQATT and CDR2 as SNEGSKA (reference sequence). The CDR3: CSASEGRFRDEQFF. CDR3 in DNA: TGCAGTGCTAGTGAGGGCCGGTTCAGGGATGAGCAGTTCTTC.

The chain recombines TRBV28 with TRBJ2-1, with TRBD2 identical over 15 bases. Germline V gives CDR1 MDHEN, CDR2 SYDVKM. Losses at the gene ends were 6 bases for V and 4 bases for J; bases not matched to a gene: 4. The CDR3 consists of 16 residues. CDR3 nucleotide sequence: TGTGCCAGCAGCCTCGGACTAGCGGGAGGGTACAATGAGCAGTTCTTC. Translated, it gives CASSLGLAGGYNEQFF.

This rearrangement joins TRBV27 to TRBJ2-5; 7 bases are shared with TRBD1. V lost 5 bases, J lost 4 bases, and 10 bases stayed unmatched. This CDR3 region has 15 residues. CDR1 is MNHEY and CDR2 is SMNVEV in the germline V gene (reference sequence). CDR3 sequence (DNA): TGTGCCAGCAGTCCCCGGGACAGCTTTCTAGAGACCCAGTACTTC. Its translation is CASSPRDSFLETQYF.